These 30 T cell receptor beta chains originate from one sample sequenced in a study of blood T cell repertoires in COVID-19. The repertoire was sequenced with immunoSEQ multiplex PCR; TCRdb's copy has only in-frame clones and lacks some. The data show 150,000 to 200,000 clones, 80% to 90% seen once. Sequenced sample: PBMCs or T cells enriched from blood (not recorded which). Receptors originate from a man aged 45-65 years who had recovered from COVID-19.

This chain connects TRBV6-5 to TRBJ1-2; 7 bases map to TRBD1. V shed 4 bases and J 2 bases; nucleotides not matched to a gene: 7. This CDR3 is built from 15 residues. Germline CDR1 is MNHEY and CDR2 is SVGAGI. This CDR3 is CASSSTGPENYGYTF. In DNA form, the CDR3 reads TGTGCCAGCAGTTCGACAGGGCCTGAAAACTATGGCTACACCTTC.

This chain joins TRBV6-6 and TRBJ2-1, with D possibly TRBD1 on 6 matching bases. Per germline, CDR1 MNHNY and CDR2 SVGAGI (reference sequence). The CDR3 runs to 14 residues. The V end was cut by 5 bases, the J end by 10 bases, with 18 bases between. The CDR3 DNA is TGTGCCAGCAGTGGGACACGGATGGTGGGGGAGCAGTTCTTC. Translating gives CASSGTRMVGEQFF.

The gene calls are TRBV3-1 (or the pseudogene TRBV3-2) and TRBJ2-1; D is perhaps TRBD1 (5 bases). Trimming pared 0 bases from V and 2 bases from J, leaving 11 bases between. The V gene's germline CDR1 is LGHDT and CDR2 YNNKEL (reference sequence). This CDR3 region has 16 residues. CDR3 sequence: CASSQEGRWPYNEQFF. DNA of the CDR3: TGTGCCAGCAGCCAAGAGGGGCGTTGGCCCTACAATGAGCAGTTCTTC.

CDR3 loop: CSALGQGEQYF. CDR3 in DNA: TGCAGTGCTCTTGGGCAAGGCGAGCAGTACTTC. The gene calls are TRBV20-1 and TRBJ2-7; D is undetermined. V lost 5 bases and J 6 bases, leaving 11 bases between the germline ends. The CDR3 has 11 residues. Per the germline V gene, CDR1 is DFQATT and CDR2 is SNEGSKA (reference sequence).

The genes are TRBV5-1 and TRBJ1-4, with 10 bases lining up with TRBD1. The germline V gene encodes CDR1 SGHRS and CDR2 YFSETQ. After removal of 6 bases from V and 12 bases from J, the junction contained 11 bases not matched to a gene. This CDR3 is 14 amino acids long. The CDR3 nucleotides read TGCGCCAGCATCCTCCGGGGACAGGGGTTCGAACTGTTTTTT. Protein sequence: CASILRGQGFELFF.

This clone came up a few times. The chain employs TRBV29-1 and TRBJ1-2; no clear D gene. V gave up 6 bases and J gave up 6 bases, with 17 bases separating them. The CDR3 is 13 amino acids. The V gene's germline CDR1 is SQVTM and CDR2 ANQGSEA. In DNA form, the CDR3 reads TGCAGCGTCCGTATTGCGACAAGCCATGGCTACACCTTC. Protein sequence: CSVRIATSHGYTF.

J is TRBJ1-1 and V is TRBV9, with 7 bases fitting TRBD1. The V segment lost 4 bases and the J segment 4 bases; nucleotides outside the gene matches: 4. This CDR3 is 13 amino acids long. CDR1 is SGDLS, CDR2 YYNGEE, per germline. CDR3 DNA: TGTGCCAGCAGCCTCACAGGGGCCACTGAAGCTTTCTTT. Amino acids: CASSLTGATEAFF.

This clone is a singleton in its sample. The rearrangement links TRBV2 to TRBJ2-1, with 8 bases matching TRBD2. There are 15 residues in the CDR3. Trimming at V came to 8 bases and at J to 5 bases, leaving 11 bases not matched to a gene. CDR1 and CDR2 (germline): SNHLY, FYNNEI. CDR3 loop: CASASGSGVNNEQFF. CDR3 DNA: TGTGCCAGCGCCTCTGGTAGCGGGGTAAACAATGAGCAGTTCTTC.

The V gene is TRBV20-1, the J gene TRBJ2-7; D gene ambiguous. The germline V gene has CDR1 DFQATT and CDR2 SNEGSKA (reference sequence). The CDR3 sequence is 11 residues long. The V gene lost 4 bases and the J gene lost 3 bases, with 7 bases spanning the gap. The chain's CDR3 is CSAITYYEQYF. CDR3 bases: TGCAGTGCTATTACCTACTACGAGCAGTACTTC.

The chain joins TRBV6-5 to TRBJ1-6; D is perhaps TRBD1 (5 bases). V lost 6 bases and J lost 7, with 13 bases in between. This CDR3 has 14 residues. CDR1 is MNHEY, CDR2 SVGAGI, per germline. As DNA, the CDR3 is TGTGCCAGCAGACGCAGGGCCGGAAATTCACCCCTCCACTTT. This encodes CASRRRAGNSPLHF.

The V and J genes are TRBV2 and TRBJ1-2; D possibly corresponds to TRBD1 (5 bases). The CDR3 covers 13 residues. The germline V gene has CDR1 SNHLY and CDR2 FYNNEI. The V end was cut by 4 bases, the J end by 3 bases, with 9 bases between. The CDR3: CASSAGVYYGYTF. The CDR3 region has the DNA TGTGCCAGCAGTGCGGGGGTTTACTATGGCTACACCTTC.

V and J are TRBV30 and TRBJ1-2; D is unclear. V was trimmed by 2 bases and J by 2 bases, leaving 6 bases between them. This CDR3 contains 12 residues. The V gene's germline CDR1 is GTSNPN and CDR2 SVGIG (reference sequence). For the CDR3, the DNA is TGTGCCTGGAGTATGGGCAACTATGGCTACACCTTC. Translating it yields CAWSMGNYGYTF.

This clone was seen once. This chain connects TRBV7-9 to TRBJ1-2; TRBD1 agrees at 8 bases. The CDR3 consists of 14 residues. The junction had 6 bases not matched to a gene; V was cut back by 5 bases and J by 4 bases. In germline, CDR1 is SEHNR, CDR2 FQNEAQ (reference sequence). CDR3 protein: CASSVGQGSYGYTF. The CDR3 coding sequence is TGTGCCAGCAGCGTAGGACAGGGATCCTATGGCTACACCTTC.

This clone was seen just once. The J gene is TRBJ1-2, the V gene TRBV19; 8 nucleotides line up with TRBD1. This CDR3 is built from 15 residues. Germline V gene lookup returns CDR1 LNHDA and CDR2 SQIVND (reference sequence). After removal of 1 base from V and 4 bases from J, the junction contained 5 bases not matched to a gene. Here the CDR3 DNA reads TGTGCCAGTAGTATAGTCCCAGGGGGCACCTATGGCTACACCTTC. Encoded protein: CASSIVPGGTYGYTF. Together with reference TRBV19 and TRBJ1-2, the CDR3 gives the full variable domain: DGGITQSPKYLFRKEGQNVTLSCEQNLNHDAMYWYRQDPGQGLRLIYYSQIVNDFQKGDIAEGYSVSREKKESFPLTVTSAQKNPTAFYLCASSIVPGGTYGYTFGSGTRLTVV.

The CDR3 sequence: CASSLGSGGTEAFF. CDR3 sequence (DNA): TGTGCCAGCAGCCTTGGTTCAGGGGGCACTGAAGCTTTCTTT. The J gene is TRBJ1-1, the V gene TRBV5-5; 7 nucleotides agree with TRBD1. Germline V gene data show CDR1 as SGHKS and CDR2 as YYEKEE (reference sequence). The CDR3 runs 14 residues. V lost 4 bases, J lost 4 bases, and 7 bases stayed unmatched.

This rearrangement joins TRBV2 to TRBJ2-1, with TRBD2 matching over 10 bases. The CDR3 sequence is 14 residues long. Germline CDR1 and CDR2: SNHLY and FYNNEI. Trimming removed 4 bases from V and 7 bases from J; junction bases left unmatched: 4. The CDR3 DNA reads TGTGCCAGCAGTGCTACTAGCGGGGTAAATGAGCAGTTCTTC. This gives the protein CASSATSGVNEQFF.

V is TRBV5-1 and J is TRBJ2-1, with a possible D match to TRBD1 (5 bases). The CDR3 runs to 14 residues. The V gene's germline CDR1 is SGHRS and CDR2 YFSETQ. The germline V and J ends were trimmed by 5 bases and 5 bases, with 14 bases remaining between them. CDR3 coding DNA: TGCGCCAGCAGTTTAGGTGGGGCCCACAATGAGCAGTTCTTC. The encoded protein is CASSLGGAHNEQFF. The whole variable domain, remainder taken from reference TRBV5-1 and TRBJ2-1, is KAGVTQTPRYLIKTRGQQVTLSCSPISGHRSVSWYQQTPGQGLQFLFEYFSETQRNKGNFPGRFSGRQFSNSRSEMNVSTLELGDSALYLCASSLGGAHNEQFFGPGTRLTVL.

The rearrangement links TRBV6-2 or TRBV6-3 to TRBJ1-1; D is uncertain. V was shortened by 1 base and J by 7 bases, with 7 bases between the two germline ends. The germline CDR1 and CDR2 sequences are MNHEY and SVGEGT. This CDR3 has 12 amino acids. The CDR3 DNA follows: TGTGCCAGCAGTTACTGGCGGAGTGAAGCTTTCTTT. Protein: CASSYWRSEAFF.

This chain links TRBV5-1 with TRBJ1-1, with 10 nucleotides matching TRBD1. The CDR3 length is 15 residues. J gave up 3 bases and V 4 bases, and 6 bases lay outside the gene matches. Germline values: CDR1 SGHRS, CDR2 YFSETQ. The chain's CDR3 is CASSHAGTGDTEAFF. In nucleotides, the CDR3 is TGCGCCAGCAGCCACGCCGGGACAGGGGACACTGAAGCTTTCTTT.

The gene calls are TRBV7-3 and TRBJ1-1; D might be TRBD1 (6 bases). Germline assignment: CDR1 SGHTA and CDR2 FQGTGA. The CDR3 loop spans 14 amino acids. Trimming took 6 bases from V and 1 from J, leaving 12 bases between them. The CDR3 DNA reads TGTGCCAGCAGTCGGGACAACTCGAACACTGAAGCTTTCTTT. This gives the protein CASSRDNSNTEAFF. Full variable domain (outside the CDR3, taken from reference TRBV7-3 and TRBJ1-1): GAGVSQTPSNKVTEKGKYVELRCDPISGHTALYWYRQSLGQGPEFLIYFQGTGAADDSGLPNDRFFAVRPEGSVSTLKIQRTERGDSAVYLCASSRDNSNTEAFFGQGTRLTVV.

The chain joins TRBV4-1 to TRBJ2-6, with 7 bases matching TRBD2. CDR1 and CDR2 (germline): MGHRA, YSYEKL. The ends lost 0 bases at V and 1 base at J; junction bases unmatched: 9. The CDR3 sequence is 19 residues long. The CDR3 loop reads CASSQDWVAGASGANVLTF. CDR3 bases: TGCGCCAGCAGCCAAGATTGGGTTGCGGGAGCATCTGGGGCCAACGTCCTGACTTTC.

The chain uses TRBV19 and TRBJ1-1; TRBD1 agrees at 8 bases. Germline loops: CDR1 LNHDA, CDR2 SQIVND (reference sequence). CDR3 length: 17 amino acids. The V and J ends lost 6 bases and 4 bases, in that order; junction bases with no gene match: 16. Written as DNA, the CDR3 is TGTGCCAGTAGGAGCCTTCCAAGACAGGGGAAAATCACTGAAGCTTTCTTT. Its protein product is CASRSLPRQGKITEAFF.

The chain couples TRBV5-4 to TRBJ2-5; 9 bases are shared with TRBD1. The junction had 11 bases not matched to a gene; V was cut back by 5 bases and J by 3 bases. The CDR3 runs to 16 residues. In germline, CDR1 is SGHNT, CDR2 YYREEE (reference sequence). CDR3 DNA sequence: TGTGCCAGCAGACGTATGACAGGGGGGATGGAAGAGACCCAGTACTTC. Encoded protein: CASRRMTGGMEETQYF.

This chain connects TRBV28 to TRBJ1-3; D gene ambiguous. This CDR3 is 13 amino acids long. Per germline, CDR1 MDHEN and CDR2 SYDVKM. V gave up 1 base and J gave up 3 bases, with 4 bases separating them. CDR3 DNA: TGTGCCAGCAGTTTATCCCATGGAAACACCATATATTTT. Residues: CASSLSHGNTIYF.

The chain employs TRBV19 and TRBJ1-2; D possibly corresponds to TRBD1 (5 bases). Trimming cost V 3 bases and J 4 bases, with 12 bases left between them. Germline V gene lookup returns CDR1 LNHDA and CDR2 SQIVND (reference sequence). This CDR3 has 14 residues. CDR3 DNA: TGTGCCAGTAGTATTGAGGGACTGGGCTATGGCTACACCTTC. Translation: CASSIEGLGYGYTF.

V and J are TRBV27 and TRBJ2-2, with TRBD2 matching 7 bases. This CDR3 has 15 residues. The trim removed 6 bases at V and 2 bases at J, leaving 6 bases unmatched. Germline V lookup: CDR1 MNHEY, CDR2 SMNVEV (reference sequence). The CDR3 loop reads CASSWGGINTGELFF. DNA for the CDR3: TGTGCCAGCAGCTGGGGAGGGATCAACACCGGGGAGCTGTTTTTT.

This clone was seen a few times. This chain connects TRBV11-3 to TRBJ2-1; 8 bases agree with TRBD1. From germline, CDR1 is SGHNT and CDR2 YENEEA. CDR3 length: 13 residues. V gave up 5 bases and J gave up 4 bases; unmatched junction bases: 1. Here the CDR3 DNA reads TGTGCCAGCAGCGGACAGGGTTACAATGAGCAGTTCTTC. Amino acids: CASSGQGYNEQFF.

The chain carries TRBV27 and TRBJ1-3; D is undetermined. The CDR3 spans 15 residues. V lost 6 bases, J lost 2 bases, and 14 bases lay in between. Looked up from germline, CDR1 is MNHEY and CDR2 is SMNVEV (reference sequence). The chain's CDR3 is CASSESRRAGNTIYF. The CDR3 DNA reads as TGTGCCAGCAGCGAGTCTCGGAGAGCTGGAAACACCATATATTTT.

The chain couples TRBV18 to TRBJ1-5; no clear D. The CDR3 extends over 18 amino acids. With 3 bases removed from V and 11 bases from J, the gap between germline ends came to 29 bases. Germline-derived CDR1 and CDR2 are KGHSH and LQKENI. This chain's CDR3 is CASSPPGVTSGRFRAQHF. The CDR3 nucleotides are TGTGCCAGCTCACCCCCCGGCGTGACAAGCGGACGTTTTCGGGCCCAGCATTTT.

V is TRBV3-1 (or the pseudogene TRBV3-2) and J is TRBJ2-7, with D unclear. CDR3 length: 12 residues. In germline, CDR1 is LGHDT, CDR2 YNNKEL (reference sequence). The V end was cut by 3 bases, the J end by 0 bases, with 3 bases between. The DNA of the CDR3 is TGTGCCAGCAGCCAGAGCTCCTACGAGCAGTACTTC. It codes for CASSQSSYEQYF.